The 31 T cell receptor beta chains listed next were all sequenced from one sample in a study of T cells after yellow fever vaccination. Using its own MiXCR run on the 5' RACE reads, TCRdb lists one record per CDR3 protein. The table shows about 320,000 distinct CDR3 sequences, with approximately 7% occurring only once. Specimen: PBMCs, collected about 41 days after the first yellow fever vaccination. The receptors stem from a young man who received the YFV17D yellow fever vaccine.

This clonotype was detected a few times. The rearrangement joins TRBV5-1 to TRBJ2-5, with a weak D call TRBD1 (7 bases). Germline values: CDR1 SGHRS, CDR2 YFSETQ. This CDR3 has 13 amino acids. Deletions cut 4 bases from V and 3 bases from J, with 10 bases between. DNA for the CDR3: TGCGCCAGCAGCCGCAGGGGGGAAGAGACCCAGTACTTC. This codes for CASSRRGEETQYF.

This clonotype was observed a few times. V usage is TRBV20-1 and J usage is TRBJ1-2, with a possible D match to TRBD1 (5 bases). V was cut by 2 bases and J by 8 bases, with 12 bases left in between. This CDR3 contains 12 residues. Germline loops: CDR1 DFQATT, CDR2 SNEGSKA (reference sequence). The chain's CDR3 is CSARFSGTGYTF. CDR3 in DNA: TGCAGTGCTAGATTCTCGGGGACCGGCTACACCTTC.

This clonotype appeared a few times. This sequence joins TRBV28 and TRBJ2-7, with D perhaps assigned TRBD1 or TRBD2 (5 bases each). The CDR3 has 13 amino acids. V was trimmed by 2 bases and J by 2 bases, leaving 7 bases between them. Germline V gene data show CDR1 as MDHEN and CDR2 as SYDVKM. Written as DNA, the CDR3 is TGTGCCAGCAGTTTAGGGACCCCCTACGAGCAGTACGTC. This gives the protein CASSLGTPYEQYV.

This rearrangement joins TRBV7-2 to TRBJ1-2, with TRBD1 matching over 10 bases. CDR1 is SGHTA and CDR2 is FQGNSA in the germline V gene. V gave up 5 bases and J gave up 3 bases; unmatched junction bases: 6. The CDR3 runs 15 residues. Here the CDR3 reads CASSEDRGAYYGYTF. The CDR3, as DNA: TGTGCCAGCAGCGAGGACAGGGGGGCGTACTATGGCTACACCTTC.

The J gene is TRBJ1-1, the V gene TRBV6-2 or TRBV6-3; 7 bases line up with TRBD1. The V and J ends lost 6 bases and 3 bases, in that order; junction bases with no gene match: 10. CDR1 and CDR2 (germline): MNHEY, SVGEGT. The CDR3 is 15 amino acids. The chain's CDR3 is CASSKGGVGHTEAFF. The DNA for the CDR3 is TGTGCCAGCAGCAAAGGGGGCGTTGGGCACACTGAAGCTTTCTTT.

This clonotype was detected many times. The chain is built from TRBV7-8 and TRBJ2-5; TRBD2 agrees at 11 bases. This CDR3 has 15 amino acids. Looked up from germline, CDR1 is SGHVS and CDR2 is FQNEAQ. With 5 bases clipped from V and 5 bases from J, the junction kept 7 bases outside the gene matches. CDR3 region: CASSPGLAGGETQYF. The CDR3 DNA reads TGTGCCAGCAGCCCTGGACTAGCGGGCGGGGAGACCCAGTACTTC.

The chain's CDR3 is CASSIGTGSNYGYTF. As DNA, the CDR3 is TGTGCCAGCAGCATTGGGACAGGCTCTAACTATGGCTACACCTTC. The chain uses TRBV7-3 and TRBJ1-2; the match to TRBD1 covers 8 bases. Trimming removed 5 bases from V and 0 bases from J; junction bases left unmatched: 5. This CDR3 is built from 15 residues. CDR1 and CDR2 from the germline V gene are SGHTA and FQGTGA.

In this sample, this clonotype turned up a few times. This chain links TRBV6-5 with TRBJ1-5; weak D call: TRBD1 (5 bases). The CDR3 totals 16 residues. Trimming pared 0 bases from V and 7 bases from J, leaving 16 bases between. Germline values: CDR1 MNHEY, CDR2 SVGAGI. In DNA, the CDR3 is TGTGCCAGCAGTTACTCTAGACCCAGGGTGGGACAGCCCCAGCATTTT. It translates to CASSYSRPRVGQPQHF.

The rearrangement joins TRBV27 to TRBJ1-6; TRBD1 aligns across 7 bases. This CDR3 comprises 15 residues. Germline V CDR1 and CDR2: MNHEY, SMNVEV (reference sequence). The V gene end was trimmed by 1 base and the J gene end by 9 bases; junction bases not matched to a gene: 6. CDR3 in DNA: TGTGCCAGCAGTTTATTGAACAGGGGAGGTTCACCCCTCCACTTT. Translation: CASSLLNRGGSPLHF.

This chain uses TRBV14 with TRBJ1-1, with D possibly being TRBD1 (5 bases). There are 14 residues in the CDR3. The V gene lost 0 bases and the J gene lost 10 bases, with 15 bases spanning the gap. Germline assignment: CDR1 SGHDN and CDR2 FVKESK. CDR3 sequence: CASSQDRRVGGAFF. CDR3 sequence (DNA): TGTGCCAGCAGCCAAGATCGGCGGGTGGGGGGAGCTTTCTTT. Full variable domain (outside the CDR3, taken from reference TRBV14 and TRBJ1-1): EAGVTQFPSHSVIEKGQTVTLRCDPISGHDNLYWYRRVMGKEIKFLLHFVKESKQDESGMPNNRFLAERTGGTYSTLKVQPAELEDSGVYFCASSQDRRVGGAFFGQGTRLTVV.

This clonotype showed up just a few times. The CDR3: CASSQEKSRQETQYF. The CDR3 nucleotides read TGTGCCAGCAGCCAAGAAAAAAGCAGACAAGAGACCCAGTACTTC. The rearrangement joins TRBV14 to TRBJ2-5, with D unresolved. CDR3 size: 15 residues. Trimming left V 0 bases short and J 2 bases short, with 10 bases between. From germline, CDR1 is SGHDN and CDR2 FVKESK.

The chain has TRBV4-1 and TRBJ2-2; perhaps TRBD1 as D (6 bases). The V gene lost 6 bases and the J gene lost 3 bases, with 14 bases spanning the gap. Germline V CDR1 and CDR2: MGHRA, YSYEKL. The length of the CDR3 is 15 residues. Here the CDR3 DNA reads TGCGCCAGCAGGTACAGGGAAGGGGACACCGGGGAGCTGTTTTTT. Protein: CASRYREGDTGELFF.

V gene TRBV4-2 combines with J gene TRBJ2-3; no firm D call. Germline CDR1 is LGHNA and CDR2 is YNFKEQ. This CDR3 region has 11 residues. Trimming shortened V by 9 bases and J by 3 bases, and 7 bases separated the two germline ends. The CDR3 reads CASQRTDTQYF. The CDR3 bases are TGTGCCAGTCAGAGAACAGATACGCAGTATTTT.

There are a few counts of this clonotype. The chain combines TRBV18 with TRBJ2-2; TRBD1 matches 9 bases. The germline V gene encodes CDR1 KGHSH and CDR2 LQKENI. The CDR3 extends over 16 amino acids. After removal of 1 base from V and 4 bases from J, the junction contained 4 bases not matched to a gene. The CDR3 spells CASSPRGQGFTGELFF. The DNA for the CDR3 is TGTGCCAGCTCACCACGGGGACAGGGTTTCACCGGGGAGCTGTTTTTT.

Worth noting for this clonotype: At one end the junction does not follow the germline gene, possibly because of a read error. V usage is TRBV20-1 and J usage is TRBJ1-1; D call uncertain. Germline V gene lookup returns CDR1 DFQATT and CDR2 SNEGSKA (reference sequence). The CDR3 has 11 residues. In DNA, the CDR3 is TGCAGTGCTAGAAAGAACAATGAAGCTTTCTTT. It translates to CSARKNNEAFF.

The gene calls are TRBV7-9 and TRBJ2-5, with D tentatively TRBD2 (5 bases). The CDR3 runs to 14 residues. The V gene's germline CDR1 is SEHNR and CDR2 FQNEAQ (reference sequence). Trimming removed 5 bases at V and 4 bases at J, with 14 bases between. CDR3: CASSRSGTRETQYF. Written as DNA, the CDR3 is TGTGCCAGCAGCCGCAGCGGTACGCGAGAGACCCAGTACTTC.

This clonotype was seen more than once but under ten times. The chain uses TRBV19 and TRBJ2-1, with no clear D. Trimming took 6 bases from V and 3 from J, leaving 12 bases between them. Germline V gene lookup returns CDR1 LNHDA and CDR2 SQIVND (reference sequence). The CDR3 covers 14 residues. The CDR3 nucleotides are TGTGCCAGTAGGCCGGGTCTGGGCTACAATGAGCAGTTCTTC. It yields the protein CASRPGLGYNEQFF.

This clonotype was counted a few times. The chain links TRBV5-1 to TRBJ2-2; weak D call: TRBD1 (6 bases). V was clipped by 0 bases and J by 4 bases, with 13 bases between them. Germline V CDR1 and CDR2: SGHRS, YFSETQ. The CDR3 is 16 residues long. In nucleotides, the CDR3 is TGCGCCAGCAGCTTGGCCTCAGGGGCGACCACCGGGGAGCTGTTTTTT. This encodes CASSLASGATTGELFF.

This clonotype has just a few counts. V usage is TRBV5-1 and J usage is TRBJ2-1; 7 nucleotides line up with TRBD1. V gave up 4 bases and J gave up 9 bases; unmatched junction bases: 13. This CDR3 is built from 15 residues. Germline assignment: CDR1 SGHRS and CDR2 YFSETQ. The CDR3 DNA sequence: TGCGCCAGCAGCGACCAGGGGGATGGCTATGTTGAGCAGTTCTTC. Its protein product is CASSDQGDGYVEQFF.

A few counts support this clonotype. V is TRBV7-2 and J is TRBJ2-5; TRBD2 might be the D (5 bases). The length of the CDR3 is 14 residues. The germline V and J ends were trimmed by 2 bases and 2 bases, with 9 bases remaining between them. Germline V gene data show CDR1 as SGHTA and CDR2 as FQGNSA. CDR3 nucleotide sequence: TGTGCCAGCAGCTTATTTCGGGGACAAGAGACCCAGTACTTC. Encoded protein: CASSLFRGQETQYF.

Many counts were recorded for this clonotype. This chain links TRBV12-3 or TRBV12-4 with TRBJ2-3; D remains unclear. Trimming pared 7 bases from V and 0 bases from J, leaving 11 bases between. The CDR3 is 14 amino acids. CDR3 nucleotides: TGTGCCAGCACCCCCGGGCCTAGCACAGATACGCAGTATTTT. Translating gives CASTPGPSTDTQYF.

The CDR3 region is CASSLFSGTAIYNQPQHF. In nucleotides, the CDR3 is TGTGCCAGCAGTTTATTTTCCGGGACAGCGATTTACAATCAGCCCCAGCATTTT. The chain recombines TRBV28 with TRBJ1-5; 7 bases fit TRBD1. The CDR3 has 18 amino acids. Germline assignment: CDR1 MDHEN and CDR2 SYDVKM. Trimming removed 1 base from V and 3 bases from J; junction bases left unmatched: 12.

This clonotype was seen more than once but under ten times. The V and J genes are TRBV18 and TRBJ1-1; D gene unclear. Trimming cost V 2 bases and J 2 bases, with 21 bases left between them. The CDR3 totals 18 residues. Germline V gives CDR1 KGHSH, CDR2 LQKENI. The CDR3 nucleotides read TGTGCCAGCTCACCAGTAGACATTGCCGCCGATTTAAACACTGAAGCTTTCTTT. It codes for CASSPVDIAADLNTEAFF.

The rearrangement uses TRBV7-2 and TRBJ2-1; D is possibly TRBD1 or TRBD2 (5 bases each). CDR1 is SGHTA, CDR2 FQGNSA, per germline. Trimming took off 5 bases at V and 6 bases at J, with 14 bases between the two ends. This CDR3 comprises 14 residues. The CDR3 is CASSPGRNINEQFF. The CDR3 nucleotides read TGTGCCAGCAGCCCGGGACGGAATATCAATGAGCAGTTCTTC.

This clonotype showed up many times. The chain is built from TRBV7-9 and TRBJ2-7; no reliable D call. This CDR3 has 12 residues. The V gene lost 5 bases and the J gene lost 7 bases, with 12 bases spanning the gap. In germline, CDR1 is SEHNR, CDR2 FQNEAQ (reference sequence). The CDR3 is CASSHAVGEQYF. CDR3 nucleotide sequence: TGTGCCAGCAGCCACGCCGTCGGGGAGCAGTACTTC.

This chain joins TRBV19 and TRBJ1-5; 8 bases line up with TRBD1. Germline trimming cut 5 bases from V and 2 bases from J; bases unmatched to any gene: 8. The CDR3 is 16 amino acids. From germline, CDR1 is LNHDA and CDR2 SQIVND (reference sequence). CDR3 protein: CASSPTRQGRNQPQHF. In nucleotides, the CDR3 is TGTGCCAGTAGTCCCACCAGACAGGGGCGCAATCAGCCCCAGCATTTT.

This clonotype was picked up a small number of times. V gene TRBV20-1 combines with J gene TRBJ1-3; possible D gene TRBD1, 5 bases. In germline, CDR1 is DFQATT, CDR2 SNEGSKA (reference sequence). CDR3 size: 15 residues. The germline V and J ends were trimmed by 2 bases and 0 bases, with 11 bases remaining between them. DNA for the CDR3: TGCAGTGCTAGAAGTGGGACGGACTCTGGAAACACCATATATTTT. Translated: CSARSGTDSGNTIYF.

In this sample, this clonotype turned up many times. The gene calls are TRBV4-3 and TRBJ1-5; no clear D gene. The V and J ends lost 4 bases and 5 bases respectively, with 15 bases between them. The germline CDR1 and CDR2 sequences are LGHNA and YSLEER. This CDR3 comprises 15 residues. CDR3 sequence: CASSRVKGEDQPQHF. CDR3 nucleotide sequence: TGCGCCAGCAGCCGGGTAAAGGGCGAGGATCAGCCCCAGCATTTT.

This clonotype was counted a few times. The chain recombines TRBV23-1 with TRBJ2-7, with 11 bases that match TRBD2. TRBV23-1 is treated as an ORF (open reading frame) with a function not yet certain. Losses at the gene ends were 2 bases for V and 2 bases for J; bases not matched to a gene: 14. The CDR3 covers 19 residues. The CDR3 coding sequence is TGCGCCAGCAGTCAACCGAGAATAGCGGGGGGGCACCCAACCTACGAGCAGTACGTC. Protein sequence: CASSQPRIAGGHPTYEQYV.

The rearrangement links TRBV11-3 to TRBJ2-7; D not certain. Trimming took off 2 bases at V and 0 bases at J, with 5 bases between the two ends. CDR1 is SGHNT, CDR2 YENEEA, per germline. The CDR3 is made up of 13 amino acids. In DNA form, the CDR3 reads TGTGCCAGCAGCTTAACAGCCTCCTACGAGCAGTACTTC. It translates to CASSLTASYEQYF. Filled out from reference TRBV11-3 and TRBJ2-7, the complete variable domain reads EAGVVQSPRYKIIEKKQPVAFWCNPISGHNTLYWYLQNLGQGPELLIRYENEEAVDDSQLPKDRFSAERLKGVDSTLKIQPAELGDSAVYLCASSLTASYEQYFGPGTRLTVT.

V usage is TRBV6-2 or TRBV6-3 and J usage is TRBJ2-7; D gene unclear. Deletions cut 2 bases from V and 5 bases from J, with 13 bases between. Per the germline V gene, CDR1 is MNHEY and CDR2 is SVGEGT. The CDR3 spans 14 residues. The CDR3 nucleotides are TGTGCCAGCAGTTACAAGGCGGTAGTCCACGAGCAGTACTTC. Residues: CASSYKAVVHEQYF.